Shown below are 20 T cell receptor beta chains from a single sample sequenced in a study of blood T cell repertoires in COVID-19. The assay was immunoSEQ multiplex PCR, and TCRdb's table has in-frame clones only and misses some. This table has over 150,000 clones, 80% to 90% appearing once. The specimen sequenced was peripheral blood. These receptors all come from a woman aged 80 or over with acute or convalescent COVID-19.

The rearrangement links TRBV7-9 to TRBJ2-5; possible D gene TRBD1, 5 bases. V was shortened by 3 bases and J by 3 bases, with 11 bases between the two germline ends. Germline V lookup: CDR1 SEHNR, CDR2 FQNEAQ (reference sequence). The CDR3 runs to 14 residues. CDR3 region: CASSLGLVKETQYF. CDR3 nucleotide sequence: TGTGCCAGCAGCTTGGGGCTAGTGAAAGAGACCCAGTACTTC.

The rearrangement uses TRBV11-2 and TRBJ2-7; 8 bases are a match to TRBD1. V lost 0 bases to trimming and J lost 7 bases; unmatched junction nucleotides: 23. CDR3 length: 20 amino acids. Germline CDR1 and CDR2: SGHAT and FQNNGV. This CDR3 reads CASSLESLGTGRPEVREQYF. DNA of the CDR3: TGTGCCAGCAGCTTAGAGTCCCTGGGGACAGGTCGTCCAGAGGTTAGGGAGCAGTACTTC.

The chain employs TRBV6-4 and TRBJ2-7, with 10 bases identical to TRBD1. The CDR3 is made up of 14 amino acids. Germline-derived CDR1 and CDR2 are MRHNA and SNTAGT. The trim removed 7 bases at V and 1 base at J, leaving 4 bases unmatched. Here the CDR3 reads CASNPGQGSYEQYF. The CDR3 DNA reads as TGTGCCAGCAATCCGGGACAGGGGTCCTACGAGCAGTACTTC.

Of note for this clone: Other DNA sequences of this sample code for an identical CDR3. The chain's CDR3 is CAWSVGGAGGYTF. In DNA form, the CDR3 reads TGTGCCTGGAGTGTTGGGGGAGCGGGTGGCTACACCTTC. J is TRBJ1-2 and V is TRBV30, with a weak D call TRBD1 (5 bases). The CDR3 covers 13 residues. V lost 0 bases and J lost 7, with 12 bases in between. The V gene's germline CDR1 is GTSNPN and CDR2 SVGIG (reference sequence).

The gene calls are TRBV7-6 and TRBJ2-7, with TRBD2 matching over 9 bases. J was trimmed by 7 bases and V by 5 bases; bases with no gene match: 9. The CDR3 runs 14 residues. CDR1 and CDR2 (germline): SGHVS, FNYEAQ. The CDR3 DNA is TGTGCCAGCAGCGCGACGGGACTAGCCGGGGAGCAGTACTTC. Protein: CASSATGLAGEQYF.

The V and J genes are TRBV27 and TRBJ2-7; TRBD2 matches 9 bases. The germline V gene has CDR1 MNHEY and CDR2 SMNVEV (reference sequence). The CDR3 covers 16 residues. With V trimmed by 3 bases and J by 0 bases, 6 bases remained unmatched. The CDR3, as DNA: TGTGCCAGCAGTTTTATGATAGCGGGAGTCTCCTACGAGCAGTACTTC. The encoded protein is CASSFMIAGVSYEQYF.

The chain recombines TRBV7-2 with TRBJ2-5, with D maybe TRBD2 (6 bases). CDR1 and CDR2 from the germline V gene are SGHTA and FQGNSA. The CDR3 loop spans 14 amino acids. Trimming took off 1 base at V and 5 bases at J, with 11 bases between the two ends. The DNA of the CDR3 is TGTGCCAGCAGCTTAGGGGCAGGGAGGGAGACCCAGTACTTC. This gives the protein CASSLGAGRETQYF.

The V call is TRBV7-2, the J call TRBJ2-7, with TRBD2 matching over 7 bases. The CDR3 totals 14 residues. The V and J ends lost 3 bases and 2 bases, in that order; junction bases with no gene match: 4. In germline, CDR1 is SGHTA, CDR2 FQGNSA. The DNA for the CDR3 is TGTGCCAGCAGCTTTGCCCTAGCGGCCTACGAGCAGTACTTC. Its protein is CASSFALAAYEQYF.

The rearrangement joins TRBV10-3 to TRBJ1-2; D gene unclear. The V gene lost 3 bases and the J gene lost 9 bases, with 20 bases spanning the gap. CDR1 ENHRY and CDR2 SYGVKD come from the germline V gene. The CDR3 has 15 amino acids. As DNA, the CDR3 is TGTGCCATCAGTGAATCCCAGGCAGTCAGTCCCCGCTACACCTTC. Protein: CAISESQAVSPRYTF.

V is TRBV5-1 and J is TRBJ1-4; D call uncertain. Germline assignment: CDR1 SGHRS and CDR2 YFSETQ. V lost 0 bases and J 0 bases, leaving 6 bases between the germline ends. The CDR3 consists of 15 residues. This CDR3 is CASSLGVTTNEKLFF. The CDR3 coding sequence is TGCGCCAGCAGCTTGGGCGTGACAACTAATGAAAAACTGTTTTTT.

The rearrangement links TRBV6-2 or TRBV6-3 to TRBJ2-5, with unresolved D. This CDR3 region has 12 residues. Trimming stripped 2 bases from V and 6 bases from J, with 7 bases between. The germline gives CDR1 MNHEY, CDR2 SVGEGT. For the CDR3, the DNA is TGTGCCAGCAGTTACGAGATAAAGACCCAGTACTTC. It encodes CASSYEIKTQYF.

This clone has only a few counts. CDR3 nucleotides: TGTGCCAGCAGCTTAGCTATAGCGGGGGGCACAGATACGCAGTATTTT. This codes for CASSLAIAGGTDTQYF. The chain couples TRBV7-8 to TRBJ2-3; 9 nucleotides agree with TRBD2. With V trimmed by 0 bases and J by 1 base, 2 bases remained unmatched. CDR1 and CDR2 from the germline V gene are SGHVS and FQNEAQ. This CDR3 has 16 residues.

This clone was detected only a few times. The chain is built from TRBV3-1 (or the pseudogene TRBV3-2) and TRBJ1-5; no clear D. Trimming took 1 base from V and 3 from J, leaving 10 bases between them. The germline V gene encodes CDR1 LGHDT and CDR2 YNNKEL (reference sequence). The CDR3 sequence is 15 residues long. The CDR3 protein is CASSQGSGTNQPQHF. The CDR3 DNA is TGTGCCAGCAGCCAAGGGAGTGGAACCAATCAGCCCCAGCATTTT.

CDR3 nucleotide sequence: TGCGCCAGCAGTTTGACGGGAGGGCCGTCGACCAATGAGCAGTTCTTC. It yields the protein CASSLTGGPSTNEQFF. The chain has TRBV10-1 and TRBJ2-1; 8 bases align to TRBD2. Trimming at V came to 5 bases and at J to 6 bases, leaving 12 bases not matched to a gene. The CDR3 has 16 amino acids. The germline V gene encodes CDR1 WNHNN and CDR2 SYGVQD (reference sequence).

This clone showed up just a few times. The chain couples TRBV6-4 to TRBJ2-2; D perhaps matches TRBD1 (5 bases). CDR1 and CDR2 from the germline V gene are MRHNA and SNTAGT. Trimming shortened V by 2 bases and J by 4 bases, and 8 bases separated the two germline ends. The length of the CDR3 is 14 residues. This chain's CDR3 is CASSDAGPTGELFF. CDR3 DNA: TGTGCCAGCAGTGACGCAGGGCCCACCGGGGAGCTGTTTTTT.

The chain's CDR3 is CASTQQQGHQPQHF. CDR3 nucleotide sequence: TGTGCCAGCACCCAACAACAGGGACATCAGCCCCAGCATTTT. The chain has TRBV6-5 and TRBJ1-5; weak D call: TRBD1 (6 bases). The CDR3 has 14 amino acids. Germline assignment: CDR1 MNHEY and CDR2 SVGAGI. V was clipped by 7 bases and J by 5 bases, with 15 bases between them.

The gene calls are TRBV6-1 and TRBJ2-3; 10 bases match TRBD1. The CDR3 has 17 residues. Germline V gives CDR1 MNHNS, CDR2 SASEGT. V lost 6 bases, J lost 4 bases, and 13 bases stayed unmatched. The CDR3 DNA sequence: TGTGCCAGCAGCGAAACCGGGACAGGGGCACCCCCAGATACGCAGTATTTT. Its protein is CASSETGTGAPPDTQYF.

The CDR3 spells CASSTPSIPGEQFF. Here the CDR3 DNA reads TGTGCCAGCAGTACTCCGTCGATTCCCGGTGAGCAGTTCTTC. The chain couples TRBV6-2 or TRBV6-3 to TRBJ2-1; unclear D gene. Germline CDR1 is MNHEY and CDR2 is SVGEGT. The V end was cut by 5 bases, the J end by 9 bases, with 17 bases between. This CDR3 region has 14 residues.

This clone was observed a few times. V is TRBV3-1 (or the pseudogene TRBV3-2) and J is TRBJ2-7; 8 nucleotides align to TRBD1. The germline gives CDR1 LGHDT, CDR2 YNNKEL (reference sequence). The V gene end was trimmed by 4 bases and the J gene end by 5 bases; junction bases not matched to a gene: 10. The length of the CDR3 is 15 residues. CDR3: CASSLRTGYNDEQYF. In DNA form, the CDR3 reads TGTGCCAGCAGCCTCCGGACAGGGTATAATGACGAGCAGTACTTC.

CDR3 sequence reads: CASSVVGGIGENEQFF. CDR3 bases: TGTGCCAGCAGCGTAGTGGGGGGGATCGGAGAGAATGAGCAGTTCTTC. This rearrangement joins TRBV9 to TRBJ2-1, with 7 bases identical to TRBD2. The CDR3 covers 16 residues. V was pared by 0 bases and J by 7 bases, with 10 bases of the junction left unmatched. CDR1 SGDLS and CDR2 YYNGEE come from the germline V gene. Drawing the rest from reference TRBV9 and TRBJ2-1, the complete variable domain is DSGVTQTPKHLITATGQRVTLRCSPRSGDLSVYWYQQSLDQGLQFLIQYYNGEERAKGNILERFSAQQFPDLHSELNLSSLELGDSALYFCASSVVGGIGENEQFFGPGTRLTVL.